This TCR beta chain came from a study of CD8 T cells in ankylosing spondylitis (dated by TCRdb to the late 2010s). For context, the study as a whole: T cell receptor beta repertoires were profiled in healthy donors and ankylosing spondylitis patients so that disease-linked TCR variants could be found. The full study cohort comprised some 27 ankylosing spondylitis patients and approximately 100 healthy donors. Peripheral blood samples were taken, and synovial fluid was additionally collected from ankylosing spondylitis patients.

What the authors observed across the whole study: According to the report, matched synovial fluid samples from ankylosing spondylitis patients were significantly enriched for the disease-linked clones. In peripheral blood, the disease-linked clones were found at relatively low frequencies and had a CD8+ phenotype. A TCR beta motif made up of several highly homologous amino acid variants appeared to be characteristic of blood from ankylosing spondylitis patients. Some motif variants had previously been reported in the synovial fluid and blood of reactive arthritis patients, which suggests shared mechanisms of disease initiation.

The sequencer was an Illumina HiSeq 2500. Quantitative 5'-RACE with molecular barcodes was the method used to prepare the TCR beta libraries. The original methods were these. Disease-linked TCR variants were identified with a new computational method built on a probabilistic model of VDJ rearrangement. TCRdb reprocessed the public reads (quality trimming at Q25 with fastp, clone calling with MiXCR) and kept in-frame beta chains. When rows share a CDR3 protein, they turn into one entry using the most common DNA and genes. The authors' filters were not applied to this entry. For this sample there are some 250,000 distinct CDR3 sequences; about 10% appear just once. Under 8% of the sample is taken by the ten largest. In this sample, this clonotype turned up many times. Which antigen it targets is not known. No base quality information exists; no much larger clone differs at one position. The junction shows trimming of 4 bases on V and 1 base on J, plus 17 bases between the germline ends. In the germline V gene (reference sequence), CDR1 corresponds to SGHKS and CDR2 to YYEKEE. Its CDR3 holds 16 amino acids, cysteine through phenylalanine. Just the 48-base CDR3 DNA is kept, in frame starting at base 1.

This sequence uses TRBV5-5 and TRBJ1-1; a weak D assignment points to TRBD1 (5 bases agree). Sequenced: blood, either unsorted or a sorted T cell fraction (not recorded which). This TCR was recovered from a male donor with ankylosing spondylitis or in good health (not recorded which). The DNA sequence reads TGTGCCAGCAGCCCCGAGCCCGGGACGGCGAACACTGAAGCTTTCTTT. This codes for CASSPEPGTANTEAFF.